The 29 T cell receptor beta chains below were found in one sample sequenced in a study of cytomegalovirus exposure and HLA in healthy donors. A multiplex PCR was run with 60 Vbeta primers and 13 Jbeta primers. Profiled with immunoSEQ multiplex PCR; TCRdb holds only in-frame clones, not every one. The sample holds some 180,000 clones, over 80% seen once. The sample taken for sequencing was PBMCs. All receptors derive from a girl between 5 and 17 years old in good health and CMV-seropositive.

The J gene is TRBJ2-7, the V gene TRBV27; possible D gene TRBD2, 6 bases. The length of the CDR3 is 16 residues. Germline assignment: CDR1 MNHEY and CDR2 SMNVEV (reference sequence). The germline V and J ends were trimmed by 3 bases and 0 bases, with 15 bases remaining between them. The CDR3 DNA reads TGTGCCAGCAGTTTGGACGGACTAAAAATCTCCTACGAGCAGTACTTC. As protein: CASSLDGLKISYEQYF.

This clone came up a few times. The chain combines TRBV28 with TRBJ1-1; 7 bases agree with TRBD1. The ends lost 4 bases at V and 1 base at J; junction bases unmatched: 6. Germline V gives CDR1 MDHEN, CDR2 SYDVKM. The CDR3 spans 15 residues. The CDR3 loop is CASSSYRGANTEAFF. The CDR3 DNA follows: TGTGCCAGCAGTTCCTACAGGGGCGCGAACACTGAAGCTTTCTTT. Drawing the rest from reference TRBV28 and TRBJ1-1, the complete variable domain is DVKVTQSSRYLVKRTGEKVFLECVQDMDHENMFWYRQDPGLGLRLIYFSYDVKMKEKGDIPEGYSVSREKKERFSLILESASTNQTSMYLCASSSYRGANTEAFFGQGTRLTVV.

V gene TRBV5-1 combines with J gene TRBJ2-3; TRBD1 agrees at 8 bases. The V gene's germline CDR1 is SGHRS and CDR2 YFSETQ. Trimming at V came to 5 bases and at J to 5 bases, leaving 10 bases not matched to a gene. The CDR3 runs to 15 residues. In DNA, the CDR3 is TGCGCCAGCAGATCGGACAGGGCAGGGAGAGATACGCAGTATTTT. It codes for CASRSDRAGRDTQYF.

This rearrangement joins TRBV10-3 to TRBJ2-1, with 11 nucleotides matching TRBD2. J gave up 4 bases and V 7 bases, and 18 bases lay outside the gene matches. CDR3 size: 19 residues. CDR1 is ENHRY, CDR2 SYGVKD, per germline. CDR3 residues: CAITPGLAEVGGLYNEQFF. CDR3 DNA sequence: TGTGCCATCACCCCGGGACTAGCGGAAGTCGGGGGGTTATACAATGAGCAGTTCTTC.

This clone has more than one count but fewer than ten. The sample holds other DNA sequences that translate to the same CDR3. The V call is TRBV6-5, the J call TRBJ2-7; D may be TRBD1 (5 bases). The CDR3 has 14 amino acids. Per the germline V gene, CDR1 is MNHEY and CDR2 is SVGAGI. V lost 0 bases to trimming and J lost 1 base, with 7 bases between them. CDR3: CASSYSAGSYEQYF. In nucleotides, the CDR3 is TGTGCCAGCAGTTACTCGGCAGGGTCCTACGAGCAGTACTTC.

This clone was seen once. CDR3 nucleotide sequence: TGCAGCGTTGAGCGGCAGCCGAACACTGAAGCTTTCTTT. It codes for CSVERQPNTEAFF. The rearrangement joins TRBV29-1 to TRBJ1-1; D gene ambiguous. V shed 3 bases and J shed 1 base, with 9 bases lying between them. The length of the CDR3 is 13 residues. Germline assignment: CDR1 SQVTM and CDR2 ANQGSEA.

The chain carries TRBV18 and TRBJ1-2, with TRBD1 matching 7 bases. Looked up from germline, CDR1 is KGHSH and CDR2 is LQKENI. V was pared by 3 bases and J by 4 bases, with 8 bases of the junction left unmatched. The CDR3 totals 15 residues. CDR3 sequence: CASSPSGQPSYGYTF. DNA for the CDR3: TGTGCCAGCTCACCGTCGGGACAGCCATCCTATGGCTACACCTTC.

This clone was detected a few times. The chain carries TRBV10-3 and TRBJ1-4; D may be TRBD1 (5 bases). The CDR3 consists of 13 residues. Trimming cost V 6 bases and J 2 bases, with 7 bases left between them. Per germline, CDR1 ENHRY and CDR2 SYGVKD. The CDR3 is CAISGTTNEKLFF. The CDR3 DNA follows: TGTGCCATCAGCGGGACTACTAATGAAAAACTGTTTTTT.

The rearrangement joins TRBV7-9 to TRBJ2-7, with D possibly TRBD1 on 6 matching bases. Germline V CDR1 and CDR2: SEHNR, FQNEAQ (reference sequence). This CDR3 comprises 15 residues. V was clipped by 6 bases and J by 0 bases, with 15 bases between them. The CDR3 region is CASSQRRGSSYEQYF. DNA for the CDR3: TGTGCCAGCAGTCAGAGAAGGGGGAGCTCCTACGAGCAGTACTTC.

The rearrangement links TRBV7-8 to TRBJ2-3; TRBD1 aligns across 12 bases. The CDR3 totals 15 residues. Germline V gives CDR1 SGHVS, CDR2 FQNEAQ. V lost 5 bases to trimming and J lost 6 bases; unmatched junction nucleotides: 6. The CDR3 region is CASSPGQGAWDTQYF. CDR3 nucleotides: TGTGCCAGCAGCCCGGGACAGGGGGCTTGGGATACGCAGTATTTT. Combining the CDR3 with reference TRBV7-8 and TRBJ2-3 gives the whole variable domain GAGVSQSPRYKVAKRGQDVALRCDPISGHVSLFWYQQALGQGPEFLTYFQNEAQLDKSGLPSDRFFAERPEGSVSTLKIQRTQQEDSAVYLCASSPGQGAWDTQYFGPGTRLTVL.

The chain couples TRBV27 to TRBJ1-2, with a possible D match to TRBD1 (5 bases). Trimming shortened V by 6 bases and J by 4 bases, and 9 bases separated the two germline ends. This CDR3 contains 12 residues. Germline V gene sequence: CDR1 MNHEY, CDR2 SMNVEV (reference sequence). This chain's CDR3 is CASSDSLYGYTF. As DNA, the CDR3 is TGTGCCAGCAGCGACAGTCTCTATGGCTACACCTTC.

The CDR3, as DNA: TGCAGCGTTGTGAGGGACTACGAGCAGTACTTC. As protein: CSVVRDYEQYF. This chain connects TRBV29-1 to TRBJ2-7, with D perhaps TRBD2 (5 bases). CDR3 length: 11 amino acids. The V end was cut by 4 bases, the J end by 3 bases, with 7 bases between. CDR1 and CDR2 from the germline V gene are SQVTM and ANQGSEA.

This sequence joins TRBV15 and TRBJ2-1, with D possibly TRBD1 on 8 matching bases. The germline CDR1 and CDR2 sequences are LNHNV and YYDKDF (reference sequence). CDR3 size: 15 residues. Trimming took 6 bases from V and 6 from J, leaving 18 bases between them. CDR3 sequence reads: CATSLDREGGNEQFF. CDR3 DNA sequence: TGTGCCACCAGTCTGGACAGGGAGGGAGGCAATGAGCAGTTCTTC.

This chain connects TRBV10-3 to TRBJ1-3; D uncertain. CDR1 ENHRY and CDR2 SYGVKD come from the germline V gene. V was cut by 4 bases and J by 0 bases, with 13 bases left in between. The CDR3 sequence is 16 residues long. This chain's CDR3 is CAISVGAPSSGNTIYF. The CDR3 DNA sequence: TGTGCCATCAGTGTAGGAGCTCCCAGCTCTGGAAACACCATATATTTT.

The chain recombines TRBV5-1 with TRBJ1-1; unclear D gene. The CDR3 has 14 amino acids. The ends were cut back, 0 bases at V and 1 base at J, with 7 bases in the middle. From germline, CDR1 is SGHRS and CDR2 YFSETQ. The CDR3 DNA follows: TGCGCCAGCAGCTTGGCACGGGAGAACACTGAAGCTTTCTTT. Translation: CASSLARENTEAFF. The full variable domain, in which reference TRBV5-1 and TRBJ1-1 provide the parts outside the CDR3, is KAGVTQTPRYLIKTRGQQVTLSCSPISGHRSVSWYQQTPGQGLQFLFEYFSETQRNKGNFPGRFSGRQFSNSRSEMNVSTLELGDSALYLCASSLARENTEAFFGQGTRLTVV.

This chain uses TRBV9 with TRBJ2-1; D is possibly TRBD2 (6 bases). Germline V gene lookup returns CDR1 SGDLS and CDR2 YYNGEE. The CDR3 loop spans 13 amino acids. Trimming pared 3 bases from V and 7 bases from J, leaving 11 bases between. The CDR3 here is CASSASSVNEQFF. DNA for the CDR3: TGTGCCAGCAGCGCTTCTAGCGTTAATGAGCAGTTCTTC.

This chain joins TRBV6-4 and TRBJ2-1, with 10 nucleotides matching TRBD2. This CDR3 comprises 16 residues. Losses at the gene ends were 4 bases for V and 1 base for J; bases not matched to a gene: 4. CDR1 and CDR2 from the germline V gene are MRHNA and SNTAGT. CDR3 nucleotide sequence: TGTGCCAGCAGTGGGATTAGCGGGGGGTCCTACAATGAGCAGTTCTTC. Encoded protein: CASSGISGGSYNEQFF.

CDR3 bases: TGTGCCACCAGGAATACTTCGACAGGGGCAAACATTCAGTACTTC. Its translation: CATRNTSTGANIQYF. The V gene is TRBV15, the J gene TRBJ2-4; 8 bases align to TRBD1. The J segment lost 6 bases and the V segment lost 6 bases, leaving 10 bases of the junction unmatched. The CDR3 has 15 residues. Germline CDR1 is LNHNV and CDR2 is YYDKDF (reference sequence). The full variable domain, completed using reference TRBV15 and TRBJ2-4, is DAMVIQNPRYQVTQFGKPVTLSCSQTLNHNVMYWYQQKSSQAPKLLFHYYDKDFNNEADTPDNFQSRRPNTSFCFLDIRSPGLGDTAMYLCATRNTSTGANIQYFGAGTRLSVL.

The V call is TRBV29-1, the J call TRBJ1-3; no firm D call. The V gene's germline CDR1 is SQVTM and CDR2 ANQGSEA. V was clipped by 2 bases and J by 4 bases, with 21 bases between them. The CDR3 runs 17 residues. The CDR3 DNA is TGCAGCGTTGAATCTCCCCTTAACGGCAGGTCGGGAAACACCATATATTTT. This gives the protein CSVESPLNGRSGNTIYF.

This clone occurred a few times. CDR3 protein: CASSLLADAVGELFF. The DNA of the CDR3 is TGCGCCAGCAGCTTACTAGCGGACGCCGTAGGAGAGCTGTTTTTT. This sequence joins TRBV5-1 and TRBJ2-2, with 8 bases aligning to TRBD2. The CDR3 runs 15 residues. V shed 2 bases and J 11 bases; nucleotides not matched to a gene: 11. Germline lookup yields CDR1 SGHRS and CDR2 YFSETQ.

This clone was counted once. J is TRBJ1-4 and V is TRBV18; no definite D call. Trimming left V 0 bases short and J 8 bases short, with 13 bases between. Germline V CDR1 and CDR2: KGHSH, LQKENI. The CDR3 sequence is 15 residues long. CDR3 in DNA: TGTGCCAGCTCACCACCGTCGGCGGCGGGGGAAAAACTGTTTTTT. This gives the protein CASSPPSAAGEKLFF.

The rearrangement joins TRBV4-3 to TRBJ1-1, with 7 bases identical to TRBD1. With V trimmed by 2 bases and J by 6 bases, 12 bases remained unmatched. The CDR3 runs 16 residues. Germline CDR1 and CDR2: LGHNA and YSLEER. Written as DNA, the CDR3 is TGCGCCAGCAGCCAATCCACTACAGGGGATTATCCTGAAGCTTTCTTT. Translated: CASSQSTTGDYPEAFF.

The chain is built from TRBV5-1 and TRBJ2-3; D not resolved. V lost 0 bases and J 0 bases, leaving 5 bases between the germline ends. Germline values: CDR1 SGHRS, CDR2 YFSETQ. This CDR3 is built from 14 residues. The CDR3 DNA is TGCGCCAGCAGCTTGGCAACTAGCACAGATACGCAGTATTTT. It encodes CASSLATSTDTQYF.

The chain joins TRBV7-2 to TRBJ1-1, with a possible D match to TRBD1 (5 bases). The CDR3 spans 15 residues. Germline V lookup: CDR1 SGHTA, CDR2 FQGNSA. V was trimmed by 5 bases and J by 1 base, leaving 14 bases between them. CDR3: CASSPNGRGNTEAFF. The CDR3 nucleotides are TGTGCCAGCAGCCCCAATGGAAGGGGGAACACTGAAGCTTTCTTT.

V gene TRBV6-1 combines with J gene TRBJ1-5, with TRBD1 as a possible D gene (5 bases). CDR3 length: 16 residues. V was clipped by 4 bases and J by 4 bases, with 17 bases between them. From germline, CDR1 is MNHNS and CDR2 SASEGT. CDR3 nucleotides: TGTGCCAGCAGTGGGCCCAAGGGGAGGGGAAATCAGCCCCAGCATTTT. Protein product: CASSGPKGRGNQPQHF.

The chain has TRBV2 and TRBJ2-3; perhaps TRBD2 as D (5 bases). CDR3 length: 15 residues. V dropped 2 bases and J dropped 7 bases, with 16 bases sitting between them. The germline CDR1 and CDR2 sequences are SNHLY and FYNNEI. The CDR3 coding sequence is TGTGCCAGCAGTGAATTAAGCGGAGGCCCATATACGCAGTATTTT. It encodes CASSELSGGPYTQYF.

The chain uses TRBV6-5 and TRBJ2-1; 10 nucleotides line up with TRBD2. Losses at the gene ends were 7 bases for V and 8 bases for J; bases not matched to a gene: 11. CDR1 and CDR2 from the germline V gene are MNHEY and SVGAGI. The CDR3 runs 15 residues. The CDR3 protein is CASTRAGGSSDEQFF. The CDR3 coding sequence is TGTGCCAGCACCCGAGCGGGAGGGTCTTCGGATGAGCAGTTCTTC.

The rearrangement links TRBV6-5 to TRBJ1-6; tentatively, D is TRBD1 (6 bases). The germline V gene has CDR1 MNHEY and CDR2 SVGAGI. Trimming cost V 6 bases and J 11 bases, with 17 bases left between them. This CDR3 region has 14 residues. This CDR3 reads CASRPSTGQAPLHF. CDR3 in DNA: TGTGCCAGCAGACCCTCTACAGGGCAGGCACCCCTCCACTTT.

This clone occurred a few times. This sequence joins TRBV6-5 and TRBJ1-5; 8 bases line up with TRBD1. V shed 5 bases and J 7 bases; nucleotides not matched to a gene: 7. CDR3 length equals 14 residues. Germline V CDR1 and CDR2: MNHEY, SVGAGI. CDR3 nucleotides: TGTGCCAGCAGTGGACAGGGCCAATACCAGCCCCAGCATTTT. Its translation is CASSGQGQYQPQHF.